This entry describes one T cell receptor (beta chain). TCRdb's table, derived via immunoSEQ multiplex PCR, lists solely in-frame clones and lacks some. The table records approximately 100,000 clones, about 87% of them present only once. This specimen belongs to a study of OX40 agonist ivuxolimab in advanced cancers. Study details: The patients received agonistic anti-OX40 (CD134) antibody ivuxolimab.

Unmatched junction bases numbered 10, after V lost 11 bases and J lost 6 bases. From germline, CDR1 is SGHVS and CDR2 FQNEAQ. This CDR3 has 13 residues. The sample was CD4+ or CD8+ T cells sorted from blood, taken in a trial of the OX40 agonist ivuxolimab. The TCR was taken from an adult with an advanced solid tumor such as melanoma, head and neck, liver or kidney cancer. This chain uses TRBV7-8 with TRBJ1-5; 7 bases match TRBD1. The CDR3 sequence: CAASKGAFQPQHF. The CDR3 DNA sequence: TGTGCCGCGTCAAAGGGGGCGTTTCAGCCCCAGCATTTT.